This T cell receptor beta chain was identified in a study of T cell repertoires in cytomegalovirus infection. Study details: The authors relied on CMV epitopes, both recently identified HLA-C-restricted and well-studied HLA-B-restricted. CMV infection together with matching HLA type was indicated by public TCR beta signatures. Study-level findings and limits: Frequencies of public TCR beta families were cumulated, and this identified carriers of CMV plus the relevant HLA.

The CDR3 is made up of 16 amino acids. CDR1 and CDR2 (germline): SGHTA, FQGNSA. V lost 5 bases to trimming and J lost 4 bases; unmatched junction nucleotides: 4. This clonotype was detected only a few times. Its target is unknown. One entry per CDR3 protein, called by TCRdb with MiXCR from the reads. The profile covers around 300,000 distinct CDR3 sequences, with less than 25% appearing a single time and approximately 19% taken by the ten largest. This TCR was recovered from a human donor in good health (CMV status not recorded). Some clones in this sample may be carry-over from other donors' samples. The rearrangement links TRBV7-2 to TRBJ2-1; 14 nucleotides match TRBD2. The source was cultured PBMCs, collected from culture after CMV antigen stimulation. The CDR3 region is CASSRTSGRPYNEQFF. CDR3 in DNA: TGTGCCAGCAGCAGGACTAGCGGGAGGCCTTACAATGAGCAGTTCTTC.